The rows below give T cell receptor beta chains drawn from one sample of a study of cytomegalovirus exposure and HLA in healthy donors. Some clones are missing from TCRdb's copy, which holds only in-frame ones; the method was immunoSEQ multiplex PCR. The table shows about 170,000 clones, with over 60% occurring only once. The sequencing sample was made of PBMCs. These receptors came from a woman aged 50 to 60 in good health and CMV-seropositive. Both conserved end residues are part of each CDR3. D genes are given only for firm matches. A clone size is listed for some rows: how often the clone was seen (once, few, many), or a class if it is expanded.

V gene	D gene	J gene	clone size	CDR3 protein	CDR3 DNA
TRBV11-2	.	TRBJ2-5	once	CASSYRTGREETQYF	TGTGCCAGCAGCTACCGAACAGGGAGAGAAGAGACCCAGTACTTC
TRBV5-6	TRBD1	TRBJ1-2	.	CASGKGAAVNYGYTF	TGTGCCAGCGGGAAGGGGGCAGCCGTGAACTATGGCTACACCTTC
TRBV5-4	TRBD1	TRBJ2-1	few	CASRSGTGDHEQFF	TGTGCCAGCCGATCCGGGACAGGGGACCATGAGCAGTTCTTC
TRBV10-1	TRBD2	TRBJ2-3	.	CASSEVASGGARDTQYF	TGCGCCAGCAGTGAGGTGGCTAGCGGGGGGGCGAGAGATACGCAGTATTTT
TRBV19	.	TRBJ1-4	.	CASSSRGWDEKLFF	TGTGCCAGTAGTAGTAGGGGTTGGGATGAAAAACTGTTTTTT
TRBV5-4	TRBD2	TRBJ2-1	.	CASSQSIGEGNNEQFF	TGTGCCAGCAGCCAGTCGATCGGGGAGGGGAACAATGAGCAGTTCTTC
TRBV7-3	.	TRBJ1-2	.	CASSPGVGEGYTF	TGTGCCAGCAGCCCCGGAGTTGGCGAGGGCTACACCTTC
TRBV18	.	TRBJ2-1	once	CASSPPSRDEQFF	TGTGCCAGCTCACCACCTTCCCGGGATGAGCAGTTCTTC
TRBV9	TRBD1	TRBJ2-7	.	CASSKGQNSYEQYF	TGTGCCAGCAGCAAGGGACAGAACTCCTACGAGCAGTACTTC
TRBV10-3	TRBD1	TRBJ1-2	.	CAISVATGGESYTF	TGTGCCATCAGTGTAGCAACAGGGGGAGAAAGCTACACCTTC
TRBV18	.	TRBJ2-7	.	CASSPSSGVSYEQYF	TGTGCCAGCTCACCTTCCTCGGGGGTTTCCTACGAGCAGTACTTC
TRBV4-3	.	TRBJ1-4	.	CASSQDTRTDEKLFF	TGCGCCAGCAGCCAAGATACGCGGACAGATGAAAAACTGTTTTTT
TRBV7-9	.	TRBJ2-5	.	CASSLAAGDNQETQYF	TGTGCCAGCAGCTTAGCGGCAGGGGATAACCAAGAGACCCAGTACTTC
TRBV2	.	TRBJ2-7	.	CASTSGLRSYEQYF	TGTGCCAGCACCTCAGGGCTTAGGTCCTACGAGCAGTACTTC
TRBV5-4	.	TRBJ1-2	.	CASSPDGVGGYTF	TGTGCCAGCAGCCCAGACGGGGTCGGGGGCTACACCTTC
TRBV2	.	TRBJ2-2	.	CASRASRGGDRELFF	TGTGCCAGCAGAGCCTCAAGGGGGGGGGACAGGGAGCTGTTTTTT
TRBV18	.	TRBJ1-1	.	CASSPLDNAKNTEAFF	TGTGCCAGCTCACCACTCGACAACGCCAAGAACACTGAAGCTTTCTTT
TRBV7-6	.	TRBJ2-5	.	CASSLALASETQYF	TGTGCCAGCAGCTTAGCACTAGCCTCAGAGACCCAGTACTTC
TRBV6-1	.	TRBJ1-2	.	CAGRQNVYGYTF	TGTGCCGGAAGACAGAACGTCTATGGCTACACCTTC
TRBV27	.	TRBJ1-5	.	CASSLTDSLPQHF	TGTGCCAGCAGTTTGACCGACAGTTTGCCCCAGCATTTT
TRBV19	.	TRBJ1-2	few	CASSISGYGYTF	TGTGCCAGTAGTATAAGCGGCTATGGCTACACCTTC
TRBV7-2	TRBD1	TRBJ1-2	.	CASSSRDRAYGYTF	TGTGCCAGCAGCTCAAGGGACAGGGCTTATGGCTACACCTTC
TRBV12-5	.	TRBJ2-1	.	CASGWYIEQFF	TGTGCTAGTGGTTGGTACATTGAGCAGTTCTTC
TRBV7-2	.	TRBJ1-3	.	CASSFAVSGNTIYF	TGTGCCAGCAGCTTCGCAGTCTCTGGAAACACCATATATTTT
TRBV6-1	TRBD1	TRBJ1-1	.	CASSDRTGKLAFF	TGTGCCAGCAGTGACCGGACAGGGAAACTAGCTTTCTTT
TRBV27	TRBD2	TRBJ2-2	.	CASGWTSGRGSTGELFF	TGTGCCAGCGGGTGGACTAGCGGGAGAGGGAGCACCGGGGAGCTGTTTTTT
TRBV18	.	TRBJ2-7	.	CASSPSAEGNFEQYF	TGTGCCAGCTCACCCTCCGCGGAGGGTAACTTCGAGCAGTACTTC
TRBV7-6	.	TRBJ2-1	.	CASSLDLGEQFF	TGTGCCAGCAGCTTAGACCTGGGCGAGCAGTTCTTC
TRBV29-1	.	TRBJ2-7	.	CSVFDYYEQYF	TGCAGCGTTTTCGACTACTACGAGCAGTACTTC
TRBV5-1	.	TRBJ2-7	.	CASSNTGSYEQYF	TGCGCCAGCAGCAATACAGGGTCCTACGAGCAGTACTTC
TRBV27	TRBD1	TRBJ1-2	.	CASSSVDRVELGGYTF	TGTGCCAGCAGTTCGGTGGACAGGGTGGAGTTGGGAGGCTACACCTTC